The T cell receptor (beta chain) under discussion was sequenced for a study of vaccination effects on CD4 cells after COVID-19. Findings and limits, study-wide: Just 1 of 255 vaccine-induced clones in healthy recipients was cross-reactive.

Using viral peptide pools, the ViraFEST assay grew out antigen-specific CD4+ T cells prior to sequencing. When less than 13 days of culture had elapsed, CD4+ T cells were isolated. Two doses of BNT162b2 or mRNA-1273 vaccine were administered to participants. Nobody among the vaccine recipients had prior SARS-CoV-2 infection (nucleocapsid antibodies were negative). As to this clone: Its antigen is as yet unknown.

The protocol was immunoSEQ multiplex PCR, while the TCRdb copy is restricted to in-frame clones and leaves out a portion. The sample shows approximately 31,000 clones, 55% to 75% of them seen only once. The material sequenced was CD4+ T cells from PBMCs cultured with HCoV-229E spike peptides, taken after COVID-19 vaccination. The TCR was taken from a human donor who received a COVID-19 vaccine.

The CDR3 loop is CASRTGSGNEKLFF. The CDR3 region has the DNA TGTGCCAGCAGGACAGGGTCGGGGAATGAAAAACTGTTTTTT. The chain is built from TRBV11-2 and TRBJ1-4, with 7 positions matching TRBD1. From germline, CDR1 is SGHAT and CDR2 FQNNGV. V lost 6 bases to trimming and J lost 5 bases; unmatched junction nucleotides: 6. The CDR3 is made up of 14 amino acids.